The rows below give T cell receptor beta chains drawn from one sample of a study of cytomegalovirus exposure and HLA in healthy donors. The method was immunoSEQ multiplex PCR; TCRdb's version includes in-frame clones alone and lacks a portion of them. The table shows 100,000 to 120,000 clones, with 70% to 85% occurring only once. Material for sequencing was PBMCs. These receptors all stem from a man aged 25-45 years in good health and CMV-seropositive. CDR3s include the opening cysteine and the closing phenylalanine or tryptophan.

cdr3_length j_call v_call cdr3_aa
14 TRBJ2-5 TRBV11-3 CASSLQGTRGTQYF
15 TRBJ2-7 TRBV11-3 CASGGGGDRAYEQYF
14 TRBJ2-5 TRBV2 CASSGRGYQETQYF
17 TRBJ2-2 TRBV9 CASSPTRTSGGTGELFF
15 TRBJ2-2 TRBV5-6 CASSLLSSSTGELFF
16 TRBJ2-3 TRBV7-8 CASSLGGQGRTDTQYF
13 TRBJ1-2 TRBV2 CASTFDRGNGYTF
17 TRBJ2-1 TRBV4-3 CASSQDRGGAEPYEQFF
15 TRBJ2-7 TRBV4-1 CASSHGQGSSYEQYF
16 TRBJ1-3 TRBV21-1 CASRSPGDSSGNTIYF
15 TRBJ2-7 TRBV6-5 CASRYRDRGIYEQYF
12 TRBJ1-5 TRBV30 CAWSTGASPQHF
12 TRBJ2-2 TRBV30 CAWSGEGGELFF
13 TRBJ2-1 TRBV6-5 CASSGGSYNEQFF
21 TRBJ2-4 TRBV19 CASSTVGISGTVKLAKNIQYF
17 TRBJ2-5 TRBV4-1 CASSQGVTGTGQEGQYF
16 TRBJ1-2 TRBV30 CAWSAQGTPRAYGYTF
14 TRBJ2-7 TRBV25-1 CASSEAGDSYEQYF
14 TRBJ1-5 TRBV7-8 CASSSNRGIKPQHF
14 TRBJ1-4 TRBV5-6 CASSRLATNEKLFF
16 TRBJ2-7 TRBV25-1 CASSVARQADSYEQYF
13 TRBJ1-2 TRBV5-1 CASSFRVGDGYTF
15 TRBJ2-1 TRBV7-3 CASSLEAGLGNEQFF
12 TRBJ2-7 TRBV28 CASSFLRSEQYF
12 TRBJ2-7 TRBV30 CAWSLMGSEQYF
15 TRBJ1-1 TRBV6-5 CASSPNRGPNTEAFF